The 16 T cell receptor beta chains given below trace back to one sample, sequenced in a study of blood T cell repertoires in COVID-19. Only in-frame clones appear in the TCRdb table, and some are missing; sequencing was by immunoSEQ multiplex PCR. The data show about half a million clones, 80% to 90% seen once. The material sequenced was peripheral blood. Source of these receptors: a human donor in a cohort sampled during active COVID-19.

The J gene is TRBJ1-5, the V gene TRBV6-5; a weak D match, TRBD1 (6 bases). The CDR3 contains 14 residues. V lost 9 bases and J lost 2, with 14 bases in between. Germline lookup yields CDR1 MNHEY and CDR2 SVGAGI. CDR3 protein: CASTGQSGNQPQHF. In DNA form, the CDR3 reads TGTGCCAGTACTGGACAGAGCGGCAATCAGCCCCAGCATTTT.

The rearrangement links TRBV30 to TRBJ1-5; no clear D. The CDR3 runs to 14 residues. Looked up from germline, CDR1 is GTSNPN and CDR2 is SVGIG (reference sequence). The germline V and J ends were trimmed by 2 bases and 4 bases, with 12 bases remaining between them. CDR3 nucleotide sequence: TGTGCCTGGAGTCGGGCAGGACTTAATCAGCCCCAGCATTTT. Translation gives CAWSRAGLNQPQHF.

The chain links TRBV6-2 or TRBV6-3 to TRBJ1-1; 8 bases are shared with TRBD1. Per germline, CDR1 MNHEY and CDR2 SVGEGT. Trimming removed 5 bases from V and 1 base from J; junction bases left unmatched: 6. There are 15 residues in the CDR3. This CDR3 is CASSATTGANTEAFF. The CDR3 region has the DNA TGTGCCAGCAGTGCCACGACAGGGGCGAACACTGAAGCTTTCTTT.

This clone was detected a few times. The rearrangement links TRBV18 to TRBJ2-7; D is possibly TRBD2 (6 bases). Germline V gene lookup returns CDR1 KGHSH and CDR2 LQKENI. V lost 3 bases and J 2 bases, leaving 14 bases between the germline ends. CDR3 length: 15 residues. In DNA, the CDR3 is TGTGCCAGCTCACCTAAGGGGACTCTCCCCTACGAGCAGTACTTC. This translates into CASSPKGTLPYEQYF.

This chain links TRBV5-1 with TRBJ1-6; 8 nucleotides align to TRBD1. Germline CDR1 SGHRS, CDR2 YFSETQ. V shed 1 base and J 7 bases; nucleotides not matched to a gene: 4. This CDR3 is 15 amino acids long. In DNA form, the CDR3 reads TGCGCCAGCAGCTTGTTCGACAGGGGAAATTCACCCCTCCACTTT. This sequence encodes CASSLFDRGNSPLHF.

The chain recombines TRBV19 with TRBJ1-1; 7 nucleotides align to TRBD1. The CDR3 is 16 residues long. The ends lost 7 bases at V and 4 bases at J; junction bases unmatched: 15. Germline CDR1 and CDR2: LNHDA and SQIVND (reference sequence). The CDR3 bases are TGTGCCAGTATCAGACAGGGAACGAGGAGCGTCACTGAAGCTTTCTTT. Amino acids: CASIRQGTRSVTEAFF.

CDR3: CASSARTGARSPLHF. DNA of the CDR3: TGTGCCAGTAGTGCCCGGACAGGGGCTCGATCACCCCTCCACTTT. The J gene is TRBJ1-6, the V gene TRBV19, with 9 nucleotides matching TRBD1. Germline loops: CDR1 LNHDA, CDR2 SQIVND (reference sequence). V shed 5 bases, J shed 10 bases, and the junction held 9 bases outside the gene matches. The CDR3 covers 15 residues. The variable domain in full, with the rest retrieved from reference TRBV19 and TRBJ1-6, is DGGITQSPKYLFRKEGQNVTLSCEQNLNHDAMYWYRQDPGQGLRLIYYSQIVNDFQKGDIAEGYSVSREKKESFPLTVTSAQKNPTAFYLCASSARTGARSPLHFGNGTRLTVT.

The V gene is TRBV6-2 or TRBV6-3, the J gene TRBJ1-1, with 7 bases matching TRBD1. CDR1 is MNHEY, CDR2 SVGEGT, per germline. V trimming: 2 bases; J trimming: 3 bases; junction bases outside the gene matches: 6. The CDR3 has 15 amino acids. CDR3 coding DNA: TGTGCCAGCAGTTACCATGACGACAGGGACACTGAAGCTTTCTTT. It yields the protein CASSYHDDRDTEAFF.

The rearrangement uses TRBV7-2 and TRBJ2-7; D is perhaps TRBD1 (5 bases). The CDR3 totals 14 residues. V dropped 5 bases and J dropped 1 base, with 12 bases sitting between them. The germline gives CDR1 SGHTA, CDR2 FQGNSA. CDR3 nucleotide sequence: TGTGCCAGCAGCACACGACAGCTTTCCTACGAGCAGTACTTC. Translation: CASSTRQLSYEQYF.

CDR3 coding DNA: TGTGCCAGTTGCCGGGGAACTAACACTGAAGCTTTCTTT. It translates to CASCRGTNTEAFF. V gene TRBV12-3 or TRBV12-4 combines with J gene TRBJ1-1; no reliable D call. The CDR3 is made up of 13 amino acids. V was shortened by 9 bases and J by 2 bases, with 13 bases between the two germline ends.

The J gene is TRBJ1-5, the V gene TRBV19; TRBD1 aligns across 8 bases. The CDR3 extends over 16 amino acids. Trimming took 3 bases from V and 4 from J; bases not matched to a gene: 8. CDR1 is LNHDA and CDR2 is SQIVND in the germline V gene (reference sequence). The CDR3 protein is CASSMRRDRINQPQHF. DNA for the CDR3: TGTGCCAGTAGTATGCGTCGGGACAGGATAAATCAGCCCCAGCATTTT.

This clone showed up just once. V usage is TRBV6-5 and J usage is TRBJ1-3; D is perhaps TRBD1 (6 bases). Germline CDR1 MNHEY, CDR2 SVGAGI. V lost 7 bases and J lost 2, with 15 bases in between. The CDR3 runs 15 residues. CDR3 coding DNA: TGTGCCAGCATCTCAACGACAGGTACTGGAAACACCATATATTTT. Protein product: CASISTTGTGNTIYF.

The chain has TRBV3-1 (or the pseudogene TRBV3-2) and TRBJ2-7, with D tentatively TRBD1 (5 bases). This CDR3 has 13 residues. Germline V gives CDR1 LGHDT, CDR2 YNNKEL (reference sequence). The germline V and J ends were trimmed by 2 bases and 6 bases, with 11 bases remaining between them. The CDR3, as DNA: TGTGCCAGCAGCCAATCACAGGCTCGCGAGCAGTACTTC. It yields the protein CASSQSQAREQYF.

This chain joins TRBV7-8 and TRBJ2-3, with 12 bases matching TRBD2. Germline CDR1 is SGHVS and CDR2 is FQNEAQ. The CDR3 has 17 amino acids. J gave up 1 base and V 6 bases, and 8 bases lay outside the gene matches. The CDR3 reads CASRGLAGPPGTDTQYF. DNA of the CDR3: TGTGCCAGCAGGGGACTAGCGGGCCCCCCCGGCACAGATACGCAGTATTTT.

The genes are TRBV30 and TRBJ1-4, with D possibly matching TRBD1 (5 bases). The CDR3 is 14 amino acids. V was trimmed by 5 bases and J by 2 bases, leaving 12 bases between them. CDR1 and CDR2 from the germline V gene are GTSNPN and SVGIG (reference sequence). The CDR3 here is CAWDFGHTNEKLFF. The CDR3 DNA reads as TGTGCCTGGGACTTTGGACATACTAATGAAAAACTGTTTTTT.

The V and J genes are TRBV4-3 and TRBJ2-1, with D maybe TRBD2 (7 bases). V was pared by 0 bases and J by 2 bases, with 8 bases between. This CDR3 is built from 15 residues. CDR1 and CDR2 from the germline V gene are LGHNA and YSLEER. This CDR3 reads CASSQEGGPYNEQFF. The CDR3 DNA reads as TGCGCCAGCAGCCAAGAGGGGGGGCCCTACAATGAGCAGTTCTTC.